Sequencing of this TCR beta chain was carried out in a study of cytomegalovirus exposure and HLA in healthy donors. Study-wide findings and caveats: Overall, approximately 150 TCR beta chains were annotated as cytomegalovirus-associated.

Concerning this clone: The antigen remains undetermined. Its ends do not fully match the called genes, so a read error is possible. At the DNA level, this CDR3 is encoded by other sequences in the same sample as well.

Germline CDR1 is GTSNPN and CDR2 is SVGIG (reference sequence). The length of the CDR3 is 12 residues. A multiplex PCR was run with 60 Vbeta primers and 13 Jbeta primers. Some clones are missing from TCRdb's copy, which holds only in-frame ones; the method was immunoSEQ multiplex PCR. Among around 63,000 clones, around four fifths were seen once, and the ten largest hold nearly 3%. This chain uses TRBV30 with TRBJ1-2, with 8 bases lining up with TRBD1. This sequence originates from a woman under 40 in good health and CMV-seronegative. Sequencing was done on a sample of PBMCs. Here the CDR3 DNA reads TGCGCCTGGAGTTCAGGGGGCGAGGGCTACACCTTC. Residues: CAWSSGGEGYTF.